This passage covers 18 T cell receptor beta chains from one sample sequenced in a study of neoadjuvant nivolumab and ipilimumab in lung cancer. Assay: immunoSEQ multiplex PCR; the TCRdb copy retains only in-frame clones and omits some. The repertoire includes tens of thousands of clones, 65% to 85% of them detected once, and 6.1% sits in the top ten. The sequencing here drew on peripheral blood, taken before neoadjuvant nivolumab, alone or with ipilimumab. The origin of the receptors is an adult with non-small cell lung cancer.

The chain recombines TRBV19 with TRBJ1-2, with TRBD1 as a possible D gene (5 bases). The germline V gene has CDR1 LNHDA and CDR2 SQIVND (reference sequence). The CDR3 runs to 13 residues. Trimming shortened V by 9 bases and J by 0 bases, and 11 bases separated the two germline ends. As DNA, the CDR3 is TGTGCCAGCCGCAGGGTACCTAACTATGGCTACACCTTC. Translated, it gives CASRRVPNYGYTF.

This clone has a single count. The chain uses TRBV5-6 and TRBJ1-4, with TRBD1 as a possible D gene (5 bases). The germline gives CDR1 SGHDT, CDR2 YYEEEE. There are 16 residues in the CDR3. The V gene lost 1 base and the J gene lost 8 bases, with 18 bases spanning the gap. The CDR3 sequence: CASSLLGGLSVEKLFF. The DNA of the CDR3 is TGTGCCAGCAGCTTGCTCGGGGGTTTGAGTGTGGAAAAACTGTTTTTT. Looking up the rest from reference TRBV5-6 and TRBJ1-4 gives the full variable domain: DAGVTQSPTHLIKTRGQQVTLRCSPKSGHDTVSWYQQALGQGPQFIFQYYEEEERQRGNFPDRFSGHQFPNYSSELNVNALLLGDSALYLCASSLLGGLSVEKLFFGSGTQLSVL.

The chain uses TRBV5-5 and TRBJ2-1, with TRBD1 as a possible D gene (7 bases). V lost 1 base, J lost 9 bases, and 11 bases lay in between. The germline V gene encodes CDR1 SGHKS and CDR2 YYEKEE (reference sequence). The CDR3 is made up of 13 amino acids. CDR3 amino acids: CASSLQGGTEQFF. The CDR3 DNA is TGTGCCAGCAGCTTGCAGGGGGGAACTGAGCAGTTCTTC.

There are a few counts of this clone. The rearrangement uses TRBV9 and TRBJ2-5; tentatively, D is TRBD1 (6 bases). CDR1 is SGDLS and CDR2 is YYNGEE in the germline V gene. The CDR3 has 15 amino acids. The V gene lost 0 bases and the J gene lost 4 bases, with 13 bases spanning the gap. The DNA of the CDR3 is TGTGCCAGCAGCGTAGTTGGACAGTTAGGAGAGACCCAGTACTTC. It codes for CASSVVGQLGETQYF.

The V gene is TRBV6-5, the J gene TRBJ1-4; no definite D call. Germline V gene lookup returns CDR1 MNHEY and CDR2 SVGAGI. CDR3 length: 15 amino acids. Trimming stripped 6 bases from V and 0 bases from J, with 11 bases between. This CDR3 reads CASRDGGATNEKLFF. The CDR3 DNA reads TGTGCCAGCAGGGACGGTGGGGCAACTAATGAAAAACTGTTTTTT.

The J gene is TRBJ1-1, the V gene TRBV18; TRBD1 might be the D (5 bases). V gave up 2 bases and J gave up 10 bases, with 17 bases separating them. The germline V gene has CDR1 KGHSH and CDR2 LQKENI. The CDR3 is made up of 14 amino acids. In DNA, the CDR3 is TGTGCCAGCTCACCAGGGTCGGGGGAGAAAGGAGCTTTCTTT. Protein: CASSPGSGEKGAFF.

The chain joins TRBV5-1 to TRBJ1-4, with TRBD1 matching over 7 bases. The CDR3 spans 16 residues. The V and J ends lost 2 bases and 8 bases, in that order; junction bases with no gene match: 12. Germline CDR1 is SGHRS and CDR2 is YFSETQ. As DNA, the CDR3 is TGCGCCAGCAGCTTACAGGGGCGGACTTTGGGCGAAAAACTGTTTTTT. It codes for CASSLQGRTLGEKLFF.

This clone was observed a few times. This sample includes further DNA sequences coding for the same CDR3. V and J are TRBV9 and TRBJ2-2, with a weak D call TRBD2 (5 bases). The CDR3 extends over 15 amino acids. Germline loops: CDR1 SGDLS, CDR2 YYNGEE. Between the trimmed V and J ends, which lost 3 bases and 4 bases, there was a span of 13 bases. Written as DNA, the CDR3 is TGTGCCAGCAGCGCGGGCGGGTTTGGCACCGGGGAGCTGTTTTTT. This encodes CASSAGGFGTGELFF.

V usage is TRBV7-6 and J usage is TRBJ2-3, with TRBD1 matching 7 bases. J gave up 3 bases and V 6 bases, and 9 bases lay outside the gene matches. Germline loops: CDR1 SGHVS, CDR2 FNYEAQ. This CDR3 contains 15 residues. The DNA of the CDR3 is TGTGCCAGCAGTCGAGACAGGGAAGGAACAGATACGCAGTATTTT. Amino acid sequence: CASSRDREGTDTQYF.

V is TRBV7-3 and J is TRBJ2-2; 9 nucleotides align to TRBD2. CDR1 is SGHTA and CDR2 is FQGTGA in the germline V gene. Trimming at V came to 2 bases and at J to 3 bases, leaving 10 bases not matched to a gene. This CDR3 spans 18 amino acids. The CDR3 DNA reads as TGTGCCAGCAGCTTATTTCTACCTGGCGGGGGGGACACCGGGGAGCTGTTTTTT. It translates to CASSLFLPGGGDTGELFF.

The chain uses TRBV7-2 and TRBJ2-3; D remains ambiguous. CDR1 is SGHTA, CDR2 FQGNSA, per germline. This CDR3 is 15 amino acids long. Trimming left V 5 bases short and J 4 bases short, with 16 bases between. The CDR3 is CASSPAGARADTQYF. The CDR3 nucleotides are TGTGCCAGCAGCCCCGCCGGAGCCCGAGCAGATACGCAGTATTTT.

This chain connects TRBV12-5 to TRBJ2-1; 12 positions agree with TRBD2. Germline CDR1 reads LGHNT; CDR2 reads FRNRAP. The CDR3 spans 17 residues. Trimming took 3 bases from V and 1 from J; bases not matched to a gene: 4. The CDR3 coding sequence is TGTGCTAGTGGTTTCAAGACTAGCGGGGGATCCTACAATGAGCAGTTCTTC. Residues: CASGFKTSGGSYNEQFF.

The rearrangement uses TRBV2 and TRBJ1-1; 8 bases are shared with TRBD1. CDR1 and CDR2 (germline): SNHLY, FYNNEI. The CDR3 sequence is 12 residues long. The junction had 1 base not matched to a gene; V was cut back by 5 bases and J by 5 bases. The CDR3 spells CASSTGGTEAFF. The CDR3 coding sequence is TGTGCCAGCAGTACAGGGGGGACTGAAGCTTTCTTT.

V and J are TRBV2 and TRBJ1-3, with D hard to call. Between the trimmed V and J ends, which lost 0 bases and 2 bases, there was a span of 11 bases. Germline CDR1 reads SNHLY; CDR2 reads FYNNEI. The CDR3 is made up of 16 amino acids. CDR3 nucleotide sequence: TGTGCCAGCAGTGAAGCGGGCAGAGGTACTGGAAACACCATATATTTT. Translating gives CASSEAGRGTGNTIYF.

This clone was recorded once. The junction departs from germline at one end; a sequencing error may be responsible. The rearrangement links TRBV6-1 to TRBJ1-5; D remains unclear. CDR3 length equals 14 residues. Germline V gene sequence: CDR1 MNHNS, CDR2 SASEGT. Here the CDR3 DNA reads TGTGCCAGCAGCGAAGGAGGGTTTAATCAGCCCCAGCATTTT. Protein product: CASSEGGFNQPQHF.

The genes are TRBV7-2 and TRBJ2-5, with 9 bases lining up with TRBD2. V lost 2 bases to trimming and J lost 4 bases; unmatched junction nucleotides: 5. The CDR3 sequence is 15 residues long. CDR1 is SGHTA and CDR2 is FQGNSA in the germline V gene. For the CDR3, the DNA is TGTGCCAGCAGCTTACCCAGCGGGGGGAGAGAGACCCAGTACTTC. As protein: CASSLPSGGRETQYF.

This chain connects TRBV5-4 to TRBJ2-3; the D gene is possibly TRBD2 (7 bases). This CDR3 spans 15 amino acids. Germline CDR1 reads SGHNT; CDR2 reads YYREEE (reference sequence). V lost 1 base, J lost 1 base, and 10 bases lay in between. The CDR3 is CASSLPGGGTDTQYF. CDR3 DNA: TGTGCCAGCAGCTTGCCGGGGGGCGGCACAGATACGCAGTATTTT.

The chain combines TRBV13 with TRBJ1-3, with D unclear. Trimming left V 0 bases short and J 4 bases short, with 1 base between. CDR1 is PRHDT and CDR2 is FYEKMQ in the germline V gene (reference sequence). CDR3 length equals 12 residues. The CDR3 DNA sequence: TGTGCCAGCAGCTTAGGAGGAAACACCATATATTTT. Encoded protein: CASSLGGNTIYF. The entire variable domain, with the rest obtained from reference TRBV13 and TRBJ1-3, is as follows: AAGVIQSPRHLIKEKRETATLKCYPIPRHDTVYWYQQGPGQDPQFLISFYEKMQSDKGSIPDRFSAQQFSDYHSELNMSSLELGDSALYFCASSLGGNTIYFGEGSWLTVV.